This is a list of T cell receptor beta chains from one sample in a study of cytomegalovirus exposure and HLA in healthy donors. Measured with immunoSEQ multiplex PCR; TCRdb has only the in-frame clones, and not every one. The sample includes 100,000 to 150,000 clones, around four fifths seen only once; the top ten take approximately 3%. Sequencing used PBMCs. The source is a boy aged 2 to 10 in good health and CMV-seronegative. Both conserved end residues are part of each CDR3. The D gene is left open where the match is weak. Only some rows state a clone size, as once, few, many or a class for expanded clones.

clone_size j_call v_call d_call cdr3_nt cdr3_aa
. TRBJ2-1 TRBV6-1 . TGTGCCAGCAGTCCTCCGGCCCCGGGGAATGAGCAGTTCTTC CASSPPAPGNEQFF
. TRBJ2-3 TRBV6-1 . TGTGCCAGCAGTGAAGCGCTAGGGGCTCTCACAGATACGCAGTATTTT CASSEALGALTDTQYF
. TRBJ2-3 TRBV6-1 TRBD1 TGTGCCAGCACCACCGGGACAGGGGGGGCGGATACGCAGTATTTT CASTTGTGGADTQYF
. TRBJ2-7 TRBV6-6 . TGTGCCAGCAACCACAGGCAGTACTACGAGCAGTACTTC CASNHRQYYEQYF
. TRBJ2-1 TRBV7-6 . TGTGCCAGCAGCTTAGCGGGGAGCTCCTACAATGAGCAGTTCTTC CASSLAGSSYNEQFF
. TRBJ2-7 TRBV10-3 TRBD1 TGTGCCATCATGGGACAGGGAGTAGACGAGCAGTACTTC CAIMGQGVDEQYF
. TRBJ2-3 TRBV6-4 TRBD2 TGTGCCAGCAGCTCCTTTAGCGGGGGGGCTCGAGATACGCAGTATTTT CASSSFSGGARDTQYF
. TRBJ1-1 TRBV7-2 . TGTGCCTCAACCCCCCGGTTCACTGAAGCTTTCTTT CASTPRFTEAFF
. TRBJ2-2 TRBV4-2 . TGTGCCAGCAGCCAAGATCCAGGGGACGTCACCGGGGAGCTGTTTTTT CASSQDPGDVTGELFF
. TRBJ1-1 TRBV5-1 . TGCGCCAGCTCGGGACTTATGAACACTGAAGCTTTCTTT CASSGLMNTEAFF
. TRBJ1-5 TRBV19 . TGTGCCAGTAGTATAGTACTAGCGACATACAATAATCAGCCCCAGCATTTT CASSIVLATYNNQPQHF
few TRBJ1-2 TRBV6-5 TRBD1 TGTGCCAGCAGTTACGTCCCGGGACAGGGGATCGGTGGCTACACCTTC CASSYVPGQGIGGYTF
. TRBJ2-7 TRBV7-2 TRBD2 TGTGCCAGCAGCTCCGCCCAGGGACTAGCGGCTTACGAGCAGTACTTC CASSSAQGLAAYEQYF
. TRBJ2-2 TRBV30 . TGTGCCTGGAGTCGGTGGGAGTTAAGCGGGGAGCTGTTTTTT CAWSRWELSGELFF
few TRBJ1-1 TRBV5-8 . TGTGCCAGCAGCTTACGGGGGGGACCGAACACTGAAGCTTTCTTT CASSLRGGPNTEAFF
. TRBJ2-1 TRBV11-3 TRBD2 TGTGCCAGCAGCTCCCCCTTAGCGGGGGGCCCCTACAATGAGCAGTTCTTC CASSSPLAGGPYNEQFF
. TRBJ2-7 TRBV30 . TGTGCCTGGAGTCCCTGGACAGAGCCACGACGACCTGTGTACGAGCAGTACTTC CAWSPWTEPRRPVYEQYF
. TRBJ1-1 TRBV2 TRBD1 TGTGCCAGCAGTGGACAGGGGCTTCGGGCTTTCTTT CASSGQGLRAFF
. TRBJ1-4 TRBV13 TRBD1 TGTGCCAGCAGCGTCACAGGGGAGGAAAAGCTGTTTTTT CASSVTGEEKLFF
. TRBJ2-3 TRBV27 TRBD2 TGTGCCAGCAGTTCGACGGGCGGGAGACCCACAGATACGCAGTATTTT CASSSTGGRPTDTQYF
. TRBJ2-3 TRBV7-3 TRBD2 TGTGCCAGCAGCTTAACAGCGGGAGAATTGGCAGATACGCAGTATTTT CASSLTAGELADTQYF
. TRBJ2-7 TRBV30 TRBD1 TGTGCCTGGACATCAACCCGGGACAGTCCTCTATTCCCCGGGGAGCAGTACTTC CAWTSTRDSPLFPGEQYF
once TRBJ1-5 TRBV6-5 TRBD1 TGTGCCAGCAGTACGGACAGGGGGCTTCAGCCCCAGCATTTT CASSTDRGLQPQHF
. TRBJ1-6 TRBV19 TRBD1 TGTGCCAGTAGTTCCCGGACAGGAGCGGGGGGGGGATCACCCCTCCACTTT CASSSRTGAGGGSPLHF
. TRBJ2-1 TRBV7-9 TRBD2 TGTGCCAGCAGCCCTTGGACTAGCGGGACCTACAATGAGCAGTTCTTC CASSPWTSGTYNEQFF